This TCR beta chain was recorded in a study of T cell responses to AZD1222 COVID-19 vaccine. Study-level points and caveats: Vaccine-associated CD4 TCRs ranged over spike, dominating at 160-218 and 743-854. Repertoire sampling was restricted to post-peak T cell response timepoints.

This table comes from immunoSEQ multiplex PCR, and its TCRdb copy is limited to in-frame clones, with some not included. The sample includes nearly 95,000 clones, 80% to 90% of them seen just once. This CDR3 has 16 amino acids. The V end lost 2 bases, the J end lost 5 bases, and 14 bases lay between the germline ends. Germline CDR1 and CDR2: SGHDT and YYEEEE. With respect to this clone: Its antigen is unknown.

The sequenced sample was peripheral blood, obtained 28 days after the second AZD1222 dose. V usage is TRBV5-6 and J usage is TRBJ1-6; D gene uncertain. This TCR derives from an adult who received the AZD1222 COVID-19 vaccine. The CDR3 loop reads CASSFGVASHNSPLHF. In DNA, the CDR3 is TGTGCCAGCAGCTTCGGGGTGGCTAGTCATAATTCACCCCTCCACTTT. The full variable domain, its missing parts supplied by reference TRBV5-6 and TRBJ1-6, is DAGVTQSPTHLIKTRGQQVTLRCSPKSGHDTVSWYQQALGQGPQFIFQYYEEEERQRGNFPDRFSGHQFPNYSSELNVNALLLGDSALYLCASSFGVASHNSPLHFGNGTRLTVT.